The table lists the clone carrying this TCR beta chain with a few counts. Its specificity is not known. Healthy bone marrow donors made up the donor group. This entry comes from a study of cytomegalovirus exposure and HLA in healthy donors. Study results and caveats: Certain indistinguishable V segments, among them TRBV6-2 and TRBV6-3, were excluded.

The PCR ran on 60 Vbeta and 13 Jbeta primers. The data were produced by immunoSEQ multiplex PCR, yet TCRdb's version contains in-frame clones alone and is incomplete. The sample includes some 150,000 clones, roughly 77% of them seen just once. Germline-derived CDR1 and CDR2 are SGHVS and FNYEAQ. CDR3 length equals 15 residues. Trimming cost V 5 bases and J 3 bases; bases outside gene matches: 5. The receptor was derived from a man in his forties in good health and CMV-seronegative. Sequences were obtained from PBMCs. The gene calls are TRBV7-6 and TRBJ1-3, with 9 bases matching TRBD1. The CDR3 DNA is TGTGCCAGCAGCCTGGGACAGGGATATGGAAACACCATATATTTT. Protein sequence: CASSLGQGYGNTIYF.